Listed below are T cell receptor beta chains from one sample, sequenced in a study of technical replicates of blood from several donors. Data came from immunoSEQ multiplex PCR; TCRdb stores just in-frame clones and leaves some out. The sample carries some 70,000 clones, about 97% recorded once. Sequences were obtained from T cells isolated from PBMCs. Receptors were obtained from a human donor in good health. The CDR3 runs from the conserved cysteine through the conserved F or W. The D gene is left open where the match is weak. The listing skips clone size in some rows; elsewhere it reads once, few, many or a size class.

clone size: .; J gene: TRBJ1-5; D gene: .; V gene: TRBV18; CDR3 length: 12; CDR3 DNA: TGTGCCAGCTCCCGGGGCAATCAGCCCCAGCATTTT; CDR3 protein: CASSRGNQPQHF
clone size: .; J gene: TRBJ1-1; D gene: TRBD1; V gene: TRBV7-9; CDR3 length: 15; CDR3 DNA: TGTGCCAGCAGCTTAAGACAGGGGATTCACACTGAAGCTTTCTTT; CDR3 protein: CASSLRQGIHTEAFF
clone size: .; J gene: TRBJ2-1; D gene: TRBD2; V gene: TRBV7-2; CDR3 length: 19; CDR3 DNA: TGTGCCAGCAGATTCCTTCGGTCTAGCGGGAGTCTAGTCTACAATGAGCAGTTCTTC; CDR3 protein: CASRFLRSSGSLVYNEQFF
clone size: .; J gene: TRBJ1-2; D gene: TRBD1; V gene: TRBV29-1; CDR3 length: 15; CDR3 DNA: TGCAGCGTTGATTTCGTGGGACAGGGAACCTATGGCTACACCTTC; CDR3 protein: CSVDFVGQGTYGYTF
clone size: .; J gene: TRBJ2-7; D gene: TRBD1; V gene: TRBV6-5; CDR3 length: 14; CDR3 DNA: TGTGCCAGCGGGGTTGACAGGGGACGTAACGAGCAGTACTTC; CDR3 protein: CASGVDRGRNEQYF
clone size: .; J gene: TRBJ1-5; D gene: .; V gene: TRBV7-9; CDR3 length: 15; CDR3 DNA: TGTGCCAGCAGCTTCGGGGGGGGCCCCGATCAGCCCCAGCATTTT; CDR3 protein: CASSFGGGPDQPQHF
clone size: .; J gene: TRBJ2-5; D gene: TRBD2; V gene: TRBV5-6; CDR3 length: 16; CDR3 DNA: TGTGCCAGCAGCTTGAGGGGGGTAGCGGGAGGAGAGACCCAGTACTTC; CDR3 protein: CASSLRGVAGGETQYF
clone size: .; J gene: TRBJ2-3; D gene: .; V gene: TRBV27; CDR3 length: 16; CDR3 DNA: TGTGCCAGCAGTTTACAACACCCAGGATCCACAGATACGCAGTATTTT; CDR3 protein: CASSLQHPGSTDTQYF
clone size: .; J gene: TRBJ2-7; D gene: .; V gene: TRBV9; CDR3 length: 14; CDR3 DNA: TGTGCCAGCAGCGTAGGGCTAGCGAGTTACGAGCAGTACTTC; CDR3 protein: CASSVGLASYEQYF
clone size: .; J gene: TRBJ2-1; D gene: .; V gene: TRBV20-1; CDR3 length: 10; CDR3 DNA: TGCAGTGCTGACGCCCCCCGGGAGTTCTTC; CDR3 protein: CSADAPREFF
clone size: once; J gene: TRBJ2-7; D gene: .; V gene: TRBV11-2; CDR3 length: 13; CDR3 DNA: TGTGCCAGCAGCTCGGACAGCTCCTACGAGCAGTACTTC; CDR3 protein: CASSSDSSYEQYF
clone size: .; J gene: TRBJ2-7; D gene: .; V gene: TRBV19; CDR3 length: 13; CDR3 DNA: TGTGCCTCAAAAGGAGAGTCCTCCTACGAGCAGTACTTC; CDR3 protein: CASKGESSYEQYF
clone size: .; J gene: TRBJ1-3; D gene: .; V gene: TRBV5-1; CDR3 length: 15; CDR3 DNA: TGCGCCAGCAGCCCGTTGAGCGGTTATGGAAACACCATATATTTT; CDR3 protein: CASSPLSGYGNTIYF
clone size: .; J gene: TRBJ2-1; D gene: .; V gene: TRBV11-2; CDR3 length: 15; CDR3 DNA: TGTGCCAGCAGTCCGATGGGACAAACCGACGGTGAGCAGTTCTTC; CDR3 protein: CASSPMGQTDGEQFF
clone size: .; J gene: TRBJ1-1; D gene: .; V gene: TRBV11-2; CDR3 length: 12; CDR3 DNA: TGTGCCAGCAGACGTGAGAGGACTGAAGCTTTCTTT; CDR3 protein: CASRRERTEAFF
clone size: .; J gene: TRBJ2-7; D gene: .; V gene: TRBV4-1; CDR3 length: 12; CDR3 DNA: TGCGCCAGCAGCCAAGGACGAGGCGAGCAGTACTTC; CDR3 protein: CASSQGRGEQYF
clone size: .; J gene: TRBJ2-3; D gene: TRBD1; V gene: TRBV7-3; CDR3 length: 14; CDR3 DNA: TGTGCCAGCAGCAACGGACAGGGCCCCGATACGCAGTATTTT; CDR3 protein: CASSNGQGPDTQYF
clone size: .; J gene: TRBJ1-2; D gene: .; V gene: TRBV29-1; CDR3 length: 14; CDR3 DNA: TGCAGCGTCCCCGAAGGGGGGGTCGACTATGGCTACACCTTC; CDR3 protein: CSVPEGGVDYGYTF
clone size: .; J gene: TRBJ1-5; D gene: TRBD1; V gene: TRBV5-8; CDR3 length: 13; CDR3 DNA: TGTGCCAGCAGAGGGGGCAACAATCAGCCCCAGCATTTT; CDR3 protein: CASRGGNNQPQHF
clone size: once; J gene: TRBJ2-2; D gene: .; V gene: TRBV11-3; CDR3 length: 14; CDR3 DNA: TGTGCCAGCAGCTTAGTTGGGACTTCCGGGGAGCTGTTTTTT; CDR3 protein: CASSLVGTSGELFF
clone size: .; J gene: TRBJ1-1; D gene: TRBD1; V gene: TRBV23-1; CDR3 length: 15; CDR3 DNA: TGCGCCAGCAGTCGGAACAGGGGGCAACGCACTGAAGCTTTCTTT; CDR3 protein: CASSRNRGQRTEAFF
clone size: .; J gene: TRBJ1-1; D gene: TRBD1; V gene: TRBV5-4; CDR3 length: 16; CDR3 DNA: TGTGCCAGCAGCTTGGGCCGGGGACAGGGAGACACTGAAGCTTTCTTT; CDR3 protein: CASSLGRGQGDTEAFF
clone size: once; J gene: TRBJ2-1; D gene: TRBD1; V gene: TRBV5-6; CDR3 length: 15; CDR3 DNA: TGTGCCAGCAGCTCCCGACAGGGAACCTACAATGAGCAGTTCTTC; CDR3 protein: CASSSRQGTYNEQFF
clone size: .; J gene: TRBJ2-1; D gene: .; V gene: TRBV4-2; CDR3 length: 18; CDR3 DNA: TGTGCCAGCAGCCAAGAAAGGGCCAGGCTAGCCTCCTACAATGAGCAGTTCTTC; CDR3 protein: CASSQERARLASYNEQFF
clone size: .; J gene: TRBJ1-2; D gene: TRBD1; V gene: TRBV7-9; CDR3 length: 15; CDR3 DNA: TGTGCCAGCAGCCCGGGACAGGGAGGCCTGGAGGGCTACACCTTC; CDR3 protein: CASSPGQGGLEGYTF
clone size: .; J gene: TRBJ1-2; D gene: .; V gene: TRBV6-5; CDR3 length: 13; CDR3 DNA: TGTGCCAGCAGTAGACAGGATAACTATGGCTACACCTTC; CDR3 protein: CASSRQDNYGYTF
clone size: .; J gene: TRBJ1-3; D gene: .; V gene: TRBV10-3; CDR3 length: 13; CDR3 DNA: TGTGCCACGTTGACAGCCTCTGGAAACACCATATATTTT; CDR3 protein: CATLTASGNTIYF
clone size: .; J gene: TRBJ2-7; D gene: .; V gene: TRBV2; CDR3 length: 13; CDR3 DNA: TGTGCCAGCAGTGAAAAACATTACTACGAGCAGTACTTC; CDR3 protein: CASSEKHYYEQYF
clone size: .; J gene: TRBJ2-1; D gene: .; V gene: TRBV5-1; CDR3 length: 15; CDR3 DNA: TGCGCCAGCAGCTTGGACTTAGCATCCTACAATGAGCAGTTCTTC; CDR3 protein: CASSLDLASYNEQFF
clone size: .; J gene: TRBJ1-5; D gene: .; V gene: TRBV4-1; CDR3 length: 16; CDR3 DNA: TGCGCCAGCAGCCAAGGGAGACCGGCTAGCAATCAGCCCCAGCATTTT; CDR3 protein: CASSQGRPASNQPQHF
clone size: .; J gene: TRBJ2-7; D gene: .; V gene: TRBV27; CDR3 length: 15; CDR3 DNA: TGTGCCAGCAGTTTATCGGTACAGGGAAGTAACGAGCAGTACTTC; CDR3 protein: CASSLSVQGSNEQYF
clone size: .; J gene: TRBJ2-5; D gene: .; V gene: TRBV6-5; CDR3 length: 14; CDR3 DNA: TGTGCCAGCAGTTACTCGAACTCCAAAGAGACCCAGTACTTC; CDR3 protein: CASSYSNSKETQYF
clone size: .; J gene: TRBJ1-4; D gene: .; V gene: TRBV6-5; CDR3 length: 12; CDR3 DNA: TGTGCCAGCAGTCCCGGCGGAGGAAAACTGTTTTTT; CDR3 protein: CASSPGGGKLFF
clone size: .; J gene: TRBJ2-1; D gene: TRBD2; V gene: TRBV28; CDR3 length: 15; CDR3 DNA: TGTGCCAGCAGACGTACTAGCGGGACCTACAATGAGCAGTTCTTC; CDR3 protein: CASRRTSGTYNEQFF
clone size: .; J gene: TRBJ2-2; D gene: TRBD2; V gene: TRBV27; CDR3 length: 15; CDR3 DNA: TGTGCCAGCGGGTTGAGGAGCGGGAGTACCGGGGAGCTGTTTTTT; CDR3 protein: CASGLRSGSTGELFF
clone size: .; J gene: TRBJ2-2; D gene: TRBD1; V gene: TRBV5-4; CDR3 length: 16; CDR3 DNA: TGTGCCAGCAGCTTTTATCGGGACAGTCCTTCCGGGGAGCTGTTTTTT; CDR3 protein: CASSFYRDSPSGELFF
clone size: .; J gene: TRBJ2-7; D gene: TRBD2; V gene: TRBV2; CDR3 length: 15; CDR3 DNA: TGTGCCAGCAGTGAATTACTAGCGGGCTCCTACGAGCAGTACTTC; CDR3 protein: CASSELLAGSYEQYF
clone size: .; J gene: TRBJ2-7; D gene: .; V gene: TRBV27; CDR3 length: 11; CDR3 DNA: TGTGCCAGCAGTTCACGAGGCGAGCAGTACTTC; CDR3 protein: CASSSRGEQYF